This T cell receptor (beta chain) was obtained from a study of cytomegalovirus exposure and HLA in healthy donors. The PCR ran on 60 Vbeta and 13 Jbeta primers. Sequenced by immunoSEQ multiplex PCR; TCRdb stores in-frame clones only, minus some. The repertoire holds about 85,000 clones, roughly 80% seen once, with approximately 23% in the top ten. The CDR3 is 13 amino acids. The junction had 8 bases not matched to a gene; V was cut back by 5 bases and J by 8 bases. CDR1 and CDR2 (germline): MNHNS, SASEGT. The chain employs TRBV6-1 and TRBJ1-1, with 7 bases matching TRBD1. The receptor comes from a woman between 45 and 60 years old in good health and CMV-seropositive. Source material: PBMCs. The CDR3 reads CASSRFQGGEAFF. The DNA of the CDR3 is TGTGCCAGCAGTCGGTTCCAGGGGGGAGAAGCTTTCTTT.